Shown below are 8 T cell receptor beta chains from a single sample sequenced in a study of shared clonotypes between healthy human individuals. Assay: immunoSEQ multiplex PCR; the TCRdb copy retains only in-frame clones and omits some. The sample carries about 480,000 clones, approximately 79% recorded once. The specimen sequenced was PBMCs. All receptors come from a woman in her forties in good health. Some clones in this sample may be carry-over from other donors' samples.

This clone was seen many times. The chain has TRBV6-4 and TRBJ1-1; maybe TRBD1 (6 bases). In germline, CDR1 is MRHNA, CDR2 SNTAGT. This CDR3 has 14 residues. Trimming shortened V by 4 bases and J by 4 bases, and 13 bases separated the two germline ends. Here the CDR3 DNA reads TGTGCCAGCAGTGCTGACTGGGGGGCCACTGAAGCTTTCTTT. Encoded protein: CASSADWGATEAFF.

J is TRBJ2-5 and V is TRBV19, with 9 bases identical to TRBD1. Trimming cost V 5 bases and J 4 bases; bases outside gene matches: 11. Germline values: CDR1 LNHDA, CDR2 SQIVND (reference sequence). The CDR3 is 16 amino acids. The CDR3 protein is CASSSPPGTGRETQYF. Written as DNA, the CDR3 is TGTGCCAGTAGTTCCCCCCCGGGGACAGGGAGAGAGACCCAGTACTTC. Full variable domain (rest looked up from reference TRBV19 and TRBJ2-5): DGGITQSPKYLFRKEGQNVTLSCEQNLNHDAMYWYRQDPGQGLRLIYYSQIVNDFQKGDIAEGYSVSREKKESFPLTVTSAQKNPTAFYLCASSSPPGTGRETQYFGPGTRLLVL.

A single count supports this clone. The CDR3 nucleotides read TGTGCCAGCAGTCCAGGGAGTGAGCAGTTCTTC. Translating gives CASSPGSEQFF. This chain connects TRBV6-1 to TRBJ2-1, with D perhaps matching TRBD1 or TRBD2 (5 bases each). The V and J ends lost 5 bases and 9 bases respectively, with 8 bases between them. The germline CDR1 and CDR2 sequences are MNHNS and SASEGT. This CDR3 contains 11 residues.

In its sample, this clone was seen once. Other DNA sequences in this sample translate to the same CDR3. This chain uses TRBV29-1 with TRBJ2-7; 12 positions match TRBD1. J was trimmed by 4 bases and V by 3 bases; bases with no gene match: 1. CDR1 and CDR2 from the germline V gene are SQVTM and ANQGSEA. This CDR3 is built from 13 residues. The CDR3 sequence: CSVEGQGAYEQYF. CDR3 bases: TGCAGCGTTGAGGGACAGGGGGCGTACGAGCAGTACTTC.

With regard to this clone: Possible read error: a much larger clone is one base away. The same CDR3 can be traced to other DNA sequences in this sample. This sequence joins TRBV4-3 and TRBJ1-1, with 7 bases matching TRBD1. In germline, CDR1 is LGHNA, CDR2 YSLEER. The CDR3 runs 14 residues. Written as DNA, the CDR3 is TGCGCCAGCAGCCACGGGACAGTGAACACTGAGGCTTTCTTT. It codes for CASSHGTVNTEAFF.

The chain employs TRBV10-3 and TRBJ1-3; TRBD1 matches 10 bases. The CDR3 length is 14 residues. V shed 9 bases and J 2 bases; nucleotides not matched to a gene: 4. The germline V gene encodes CDR1 ENHRY and CDR2 SYGVKD. The CDR3 DNA sequence: TGTGCCATTTCGGGGACAGGGGCTGGAAACACCATATATTTT. Its translation is CAISGTGAGNTIYF.

This clone was found once. The rearrangement links TRBV5-1 to TRBJ1-4; D not resolved. The CDR3 extends over 16 amino acids. Germline values: CDR1 SGHRS, CDR2 YFSETQ. Trimming left V 4 bases short and J 0 bases short, with 13 bases between. The chain's CDR3 is CASSPVQQATNEKLFF. In nucleotides, the CDR3 is TGCGCCAGCAGCCCAGTCCAACAAGCAACTAATGAAAAACTGTTTTTT.

This chain uses TRBV5-1 with TRBJ2-1; the D gene is possibly TRBD2 (6 bases). CDR1 is SGHRS and CDR2 is YFSETQ in the germline V gene. CDR3 length equals 12 residues. The ends were cut back, 5 bases at V and 7 bases at J, with 10 bases in the middle. In DNA, the CDR3 is TGCGCCAGCAGGCAGACTAGTAATGAGCAGTTCTTC. This translates into CASRQTSNEQFF.